This TCR beta chain came from a study of T-cell reconstitution after alpha-beta-depleted transplantation in children. Study-level results: Reported findings indicate that, about two months after transplant, alpha-beta T cells came from several hundred expanded clones, which were derived from non-depleted graft cells. At day 60, the high TCRbeta diversity found in some patients originated from recipient T cells and thymic progenitors that had survived.

By its share, this clonotype is medium-sized. Its antigen is unknown. Unique molecular identifiers tagged the TCRbeta library. TCRdb independently ran MiXCR on the PCR reads; one entry per CDR3 protein. The sample holds about 17,000 distinct CDR3 sequences; under 6.5% are singletons and the top ten take about 6.9%. Germline CDR1 SGHDT, CDR2 YYEEEE. This CDR3 contains 11 residues. V was clipped by 1 base and J by 7 bases, with 5 bases between them. This rearrangement joins TRBV5-6 to TRBJ2-5, with D unclear. This sequence originates from a boy aged 5 to 17 with acute lymphoblastic leukemia, due to receive a stem cell transplant. The sample was PBMCs, taken before TCRalphabeta/CD19-depleted stem cell transplant. CDR3 DNA: TGTGCCAGCAGCTTGTTAGCGACCCAGTACTTC. It yields the protein CASSLLATQYF. Supplemented by reference TRBV5-6 and TRBJ2-5, the full variable domain reads DAGVTQSPTHLIKTRGQQVTLRCSPKSGHDTVSWYQQALGQGPQFIFQYYEEEERQRGNFPDRFSGHQFPNYSSELNVNALLLGDSALYLCASSLLATQYFGPGTRLLVL.